This entry concerns a single TCR beta chain. As yet, its antigen is unknown. This sample stems from a study of T cell responses to AZD1222 COVID-19 vaccine. The CDR3 runs 16 residues. Trimming removed 5 bases from V and 7 bases from J; junction bases left unmatched: 6. The germline V gene encodes CDR1 SGHTA and CDR2 FQGNSA. Assay used: immunoSEQ multiplex PCR; TCRdb lists only in-frame clones, some missing. The sample holds 70,000 to 95,000 clones, 80% to 95% seen once. Whole-study findings and limits: Donors were largely white British and mainly female; clonal diversity was possibly underestimated.

The sample here was peripheral blood, taken 28 days after the second AZD1222 dose. The chain uses TRBV7-2 and TRBJ2-2; TRBD2 matches 14 bases. This receptor was identified in an adult who received the AZD1222 COVID-19 vaccine. CDR3 amino acids: CASSTRLAGGGGELFF. In DNA, the CDR3 is TGTGCCAGCAGCACCCGACTAGCGGGAGGGGGCGGGGAGCTGTTTTTT.